The 21 T cell receptor beta chains presented below share a single source sample, sequenced in a study of blood T cell repertoires in COVID-19. TCRdb's copy holds only in-frame clones and misses some; the assay was immunoSEQ multiplex PCR. The sample holds tens of thousands of clones, 80% to 90% seen once. The sequencing sample was made of peripheral blood. These receptors originate from a woman older than 75 with acute or convalescent COVID-19.

The rearrangement links TRBV9 to TRBJ2-2, with 9 positions matching TRBD2. CDR1 is SGDLS and CDR2 is YYNGEE in the germline V gene. J lost 7 bases, V lost 7 bases, and 8 bases had no gene match. The CDR3 length is 14 residues. The CDR3 region is CASQAGGMNGELFF. The DNA for the CDR3 is TGTGCCAGCCAAGCGGGGGGAATGAACGGGGAGCTGTTTTTT.

The rearrangement uses TRBV2 and TRBJ2-1; 11 positions agree with TRBD2. This CDR3 spans 15 amino acids. CDR1 is SNHLY, CDR2 FYNNEI, per germline. V shed 7 bases and J 8 bases; nucleotides not matched to a gene: 10. CDR3 coding DNA: TGTGCCAGCACCGCAGGACTAGCGGGTTCCCATGAGCAGTTCTTC. It specifies CASTAGLAGSHEQFF.

This sequence joins TRBV3-1 (or the pseudogene TRBV3-2) and TRBJ1-4; TRBD1 matches 7 bases. In germline, CDR1 is LGHDT, CDR2 YNNKEL (reference sequence). The CDR3 contains 13 residues. The junction had 4 bases not matched to a gene; V was cut back by 4 bases and J by 8 bases. CDR3 coding DNA: TGTGCCAGCAGCCGCGGGACAGTAGAAAAACTGTTTTTT. It encodes CASSRGTVEKLFF.

Here the CDR3 DNA reads TGTGCCAGCAGTTCCCCCTCCGAGGGCTTCAGTGAGCAGTTCTTC. As protein: CASSSPSEGFSEQFF. The V gene is TRBV27, the J gene TRBJ2-1; D might be TRBD2 (5 bases). In germline, CDR1 is MNHEY, CDR2 SMNVEV (reference sequence). Trimming left V 4 bases short and J 9 bases short, with 19 bases between. The CDR3 contains 15 residues.

This chain links TRBV18 with TRBJ1-2, with D possibly matching TRBD1 (6 bases). The CDR3 runs 13 residues. V was shortened by 3 bases and J by 2 bases, with 7 bases between the two germline ends. CDR1 is KGHSH and CDR2 is LQKENI in the germline V gene. The CDR3, as DNA: TGTGCCAGCTCACCGGACAGAAACTATGGCTACACCTTC. Its translation: CASSPDRNYGYTF.

The CDR3: CASSFGGALNEQFF. The DNA for the CDR3 is TGCGCCAGCAGCTTTGGGGGGGCGTTAAATGAGCAGTTCTTC. V and J are TRBV5-1 and TRBJ2-1; possibly TRBD2 for D (7 bases). V lost 2 bases and J 7 bases, leaving 13 bases between the germline ends. CDR3 length: 14 residues. Germline V lookup: CDR1 SGHRS, CDR2 YFSETQ.

The genes are TRBV3-1 (or the pseudogene TRBV3-2) and TRBJ2-3; D unresolved. The CDR3 is 12 residues long. Germline V CDR1 and CDR2: LGHDT, YNNKEL (reference sequence). With 4 bases removed from V and 4 bases from J, the gap between germline ends came to 6 bases. Here the CDR3 reads CASSPSPDTQYF. CDR3 bases: TGTGCCAGCAGCCCGAGTCCAGATACGCAGTATTTT.

This chain uses TRBV11-2 with TRBJ2-1, with 9 bases aligning to TRBD1. V gave up 8 bases and J gave up 6 bases; unmatched junction bases: 2. This CDR3 comprises 12 residues. Germline CDR1 is SGHAT and CDR2 is FQNNGV. CDR3 nucleotide sequence: TGTGCCAGCGGGACAGGGCGCAATGAGCAGTTCTTC. Protein product: CASGTGRNEQFF.

The V call is TRBV5-1, the J call TRBJ1-1; TRBD1 might be the D (5 bases). The CDR3 extends over 14 amino acids. The germline V and J ends were trimmed by 4 bases and 2 bases, with 12 bases remaining between them. Germline assignment: CDR1 SGHRS and CDR2 YFSETQ. CDR3 in DNA: TGCGCCAGCAGCGATGGGACTTCAAACACTGAAGCTTTCTTT. Protein sequence: CASSDGTSNTEAFF.

The V and J genes are TRBV6-1 and TRBJ2-7, with 11 bases aligning to TRBD1. From germline, CDR1 is MNHNS and CDR2 SASEGT. CDR3 length: 15 residues. The V gene end was trimmed by 0 bases and the J gene end by 3 bases; junction bases not matched to a gene: 1. CDR3 bases: TGTGCCAGCAGTGAAGCCGGGACAGGGGGCTACGAGCAGTACTTC. Translated, it gives CASSEAGTGGYEQYF.

This clone was counted a few times. The chain is built from TRBV3-1 (or the pseudogene TRBV3-2) and TRBJ2-1, with TRBD2 matching 14 bases. Losses at the gene ends were 8 bases for V and 0 bases for J; bases not matched to a gene: 6. CDR1 is LGHDT and CDR2 is YNNKEL in the germline V gene (reference sequence). The CDR3 has 17 residues. The CDR3 nucleotides read TGTGCCAGCCCACGGACTAGCGGGAGGAGCTCCTACAATGAGCAGTTCTTC. Its protein product is CASPRTSGRSSYNEQFF.

The rearrangement links TRBV29-1 to TRBJ2-7; tentatively, D is TRBD2 (7 bases). Germline CDR1 and CDR2: SQVTM and ANQGSEA. The CDR3 is 14 residues long. The V end was cut by 7 bases, the J end by 3 bases, with 19 bases between. The CDR3, as DNA: TGCAGCGCCATACGGCAGGGAGGGGGCTACGAGCAGTACTTC. Its protein product is CSAIRQGGGYEQYF.

V and J are TRBV3-1 (or the pseudogene TRBV3-2) and TRBJ2-1; 13 bases map to TRBD2. The trim removed 4 bases at V and 7 bases at J, leaving 7 bases unmatched. The CDR3 has 16 amino acids. Germline V gives CDR1 LGHDT, CDR2 YNNKEL (reference sequence). The CDR3 DNA is TGTGCCAGCAGCCTAACCACTAGCGGGAGGGGGAATGAGCAGTTCTTC. Translated, it gives CASSLTTSGRGNEQFF.

This chain links TRBV7-8 with TRBJ1-2; D is undetermined. The germline V gene has CDR1 SGHVS and CDR2 FQNEAQ. The CDR3 runs to 14 residues. V lost 2 bases, J lost 4 bases, and 11 bases lay in between. CDR3 nucleotide sequence: TGTGCCAGCAGCTTACGCGTGCTCGGCTATGGCTACACCTTC. It codes for CASSLRVLGYGYTF.

The chain recombines TRBV5-1 with TRBJ2-4; TRBD1 agrees at 8 bases. This CDR3 spans 17 amino acids. V lost 3 bases, J lost 8 bases, and 16 bases stayed unmatched. Germline V gene data show CDR1 as SGHRS and CDR2 as YFSETQ. The DNA for the CDR3 is TGCGCCAGCAGCTCCGGCCAGACAGGGGTTAATAGCGACATTCAGTACTTC. This gives the protein CASSSGQTGVNSDIQYF.

The J gene is TRBJ2-5, the V gene TRBV3-1 (or the pseudogene TRBV3-2); D might be TRBD1 (5 bases). Trimming took off 1 base at V and 4 bases at J, with 7 bases between the two ends. This CDR3 has 13 amino acids. CDR1 is LGHDT, CDR2 YNNKEL, per germline (reference sequence). In DNA form, the CDR3 reads TGTGCCAGCAGCCAAGGGGGCGGAGAGACCCAGTACTTC. It specifies CASSQGGGETQYF.

The count of this clone is one. The chain combines TRBV30 with TRBJ2-1, with D tentatively TRBD2 (6 bases). Per germline, CDR1 GTSNPN and CDR2 SVGIG (reference sequence). The V end was cut by 1 base, the J end by 3 bases, with 10 bases between. The CDR3 totals 14 residues. CDR3 bases: TGTGCCTGGAGTGGCCGGGAGCGCTACAATGAGCAGTTCTTC. This translates into CAWSGRERYNEQFF.

This clone has just a few counts. The rearrangement joins TRBV5-5 to TRBJ1-2; tentative D call: TRBD1 (6 bases). V gave up 6 bases and J gave up 1 base, with 22 bases separating them. The CDR3 has 17 amino acids. Looked up from germline, CDR1 is SGHKS and CDR2 is YYEKEE (reference sequence). The CDR3 is CASNKGHQILDNYGYTF. Written as DNA, the CDR3 is TGTGCCAGCAACAAGGGACACCAAATATTGGATAACTATGGCTACACCTTC.

A note on this clone: Additional DNA sequences in this sample encode the identical CDR3. The CDR3 DNA reads TGTGCCAGCAGGGGTACAGGGAATCAGCCCCAGCATTTT. Translated: CASRGTGNQPQHF. The J gene is TRBJ1-5, the V gene TRBV6-5; TRBD1 is a possible D gene (6 bases). The germline V gene encodes CDR1 MNHEY and CDR2 SVGAGI. Trimming left V 6 bases short and J 4 bases short, with 10 bases between. There are 13 residues in the CDR3.

The V and J genes are TRBV6-5 and TRBJ1-3; tentatively, D is TRBD1 (5 bases). Trimming cost V 8 bases and J 0 bases, with 11 bases left between them. The germline V gene has CDR1 MNHEY and CDR2 SVGAGI. The CDR3 covers 14 residues. CDR3: CASGQGISGNTIYF. The CDR3 DNA reads TGTGCCAGCGGTCAGGGAATCTCTGGAAACACCATATATTTT.

The chain is built from TRBV3-1 (or the pseudogene TRBV3-2) and TRBJ2-7, with D possibly being TRBD2 (7 bases). Germline CDR1 reads LGHDT; CDR2 reads YNNKEL (reference sequence). V gave up 4 bases and J gave up 7 bases, with 17 bases separating them. The CDR3 covers 14 residues. CDR3 protein: CASSPRGGVGEQYF. CDR3 coding DNA: TGTGCCAGCAGCCCCCGAGGGGGGGTTGGAGAGCAGTACTTC.